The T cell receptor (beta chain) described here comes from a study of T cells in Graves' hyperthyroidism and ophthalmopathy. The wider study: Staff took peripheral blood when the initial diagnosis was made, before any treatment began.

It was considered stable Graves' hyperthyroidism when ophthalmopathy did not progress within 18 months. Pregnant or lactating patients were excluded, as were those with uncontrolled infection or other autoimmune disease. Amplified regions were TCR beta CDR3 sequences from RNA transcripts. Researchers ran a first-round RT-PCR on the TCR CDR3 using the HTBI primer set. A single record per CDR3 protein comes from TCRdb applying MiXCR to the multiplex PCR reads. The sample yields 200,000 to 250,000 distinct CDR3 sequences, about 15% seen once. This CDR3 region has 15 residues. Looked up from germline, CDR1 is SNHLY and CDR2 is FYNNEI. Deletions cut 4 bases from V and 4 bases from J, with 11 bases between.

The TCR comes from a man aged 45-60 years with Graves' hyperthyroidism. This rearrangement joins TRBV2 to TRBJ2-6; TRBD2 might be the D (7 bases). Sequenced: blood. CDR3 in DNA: TGTGCCAGCAGTGGGGGGGGGGCCGGGGCCAACGTCCTGACTTTC. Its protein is CASSGGGAGANVLTF.